This T cell receptor beta chain was recorded in a study of OX40 agonist ivuxolimab in advanced cancers. Overall study context: Ivuxolimab is a fully human IgG2 antibody that activates OX40 (CD134).

Clones were read by immunoSEQ multiplex PCR, and TCRdb kept only the in-frame ones, dropping some. Of over 55,000 clones listed, 84% were seen once; the top ten hold less than 0.9%. CDR3 length: 15 residues. The V end lost 4 bases, the J end lost 0 bases, and 9 bases lay between the germline ends. Looked up from germline, CDR1 is SNHLY and CDR2 is FYNNEI. The rearrangement links TRBV2 to TRBJ2-2; D gene unclear. The clonotype originates from an adult with an advanced solid tumor such as melanoma, head and neck, liver or kidney cancer. This specimen consisted of CD4+ or CD8+ T cells sorted from blood, obtained in a trial of the OX40 agonist ivuxolimab. The CDR3 nucleotides are TGTGCCAGCAGTGTGGGCAGCGCGAACACCGGGGAGCTGTTTTTT. Amino acid sequence: CASSVGSANTGELFF. The complete variable domain, with remaining parts taken from reference TRBV2 and TRBJ2-2, reads EPEVTQTPSHQVTQMGQEVILRCVPISNHLYFYWYRQILGQKVEFLVSFYNNEISEKSEIFDDQFSVERPDGSNFTLKIRSTKLEDSAMYFCASSVGSANTGELFFGEGSRLTVL.